One and the same sample provided the 8 T cell receptor beta chains below, sequenced in a study of blood T cell repertoires in COVID-19. The method was immunoSEQ multiplex PCR; TCRdb's version includes in-frame clones alone and lacks a portion of them. The data show 150,000 to 200,000 clones, around 86% seen once. The source material was peripheral blood. Receptor source: a man aged 40-49 years with active or convalescent COVID-19.

This sequence joins TRBV29-1 and TRBJ2-1; 8 bases are a match to TRBD2. This CDR3 is 14 amino acids long. In germline, CDR1 is SQVTM, CDR2 ANQGSEA. V was clipped by 3 bases and J by 2 bases; unmatched bases: 3. The CDR3 bases are TGCAGCGTTGAGGCGGGGGGTCCCTACAATGAGCAGTTCTTC. Its translation: CSVEAGGPYNEQFF.

This rearrangement joins TRBV5-1 to TRBJ2-3; 9 nucleotides line up with TRBD2. V shed 0 bases, J shed 1 base, and the junction held 9 bases outside the gene matches. Germline V lookup: CDR1 SGHRS, CDR2 YFSETQ. The CDR3 contains 18 residues. The CDR3 bases are TGCGCCAGCAGCTTGGGTATCCAGCGGGGGGTTCGCACAGATACGCAGTATTTT. Its translation is CASSLGIQRGVRTDTQYF. Filled out from reference TRBV5-1 and TRBJ2-3, the complete variable domain reads KAGVTQTPRYLIKTRGQQVTLSCSPISGHRSVSWYQQTPGQGLQFLFEYFSETQRNKGNFPGRFSGRQFSNSRSEMNVSTLELGDSALYLCASSLGIQRGVRTDTQYFGPGTRLTVL.

The V call is TRBV4-1, the J call TRBJ2-5; D may be TRBD1 (6 bases). V was clipped by 4 bases and J by 2 bases, with 14 bases between them. The germline V gene encodes CDR1 MGHRA and CDR2 YSYEKL. The CDR3 loop spans 15 amino acids. CDR3 in amino acids: CASSLAEGGQETQYF. As DNA, the CDR3 is TGCGCCAGCAGCCTAGCCGAAGGGGGACAAGAGACCCAGTACTTC.

The rearrangement uses TRBV18 and TRBJ2-7; 9 bases line up with TRBD2. V was clipped by 2 bases and J by 4 bases; unmatched bases: 12. Germline loops: CDR1 KGHSH, CDR2 LQKENI. CDR3 size: 17 residues. The CDR3 DNA is TGTGCCAGCTCACCAGAATGGTCCAGCGGGGGGTTGTACGAGCAGTACTTC. Its protein is CASSPEWSSGGLYEQYF.

This clone has more than one count but fewer than ten. This sequence joins TRBV27 and TRBJ1-2; the D is unclear. Germline CDR1 is MNHEY and CDR2 is SMNVEV (reference sequence). The CDR3 is made up of 15 amino acids. V lost 2 bases, J lost 4 bases, and 14 bases lay in between. CDR3 in amino acids: CASSLGGRGSYGYTF. DNA of the CDR3: TGTGCCAGCAGTTTAGGCGGGCGGGGTTCCTATGGCTACACCTTC.

This chain joins TRBV19 and TRBJ1-1; 8 positions match TRBD1. The CDR3 is 14 residues long. The V gene end was trimmed by 3 bases and the J gene end by 5 bases; junction bases not matched to a gene: 5. Germline CDR1 and CDR2: LNHDA and SQIVND (reference sequence). This CDR3 reads CASSIPQGATEAFF. In DNA form, the CDR3 reads TGTGCCAGTAGTATTCCTCAGGGGGCGACTGAAGCTTTCTTT.

The chain is built from TRBV2 and TRBJ1-5; D gene unclear. The germline V gene has CDR1 SNHLY and CDR2 FYNNEI. The CDR3 covers 13 residues. Trimming took 5 bases from V and 4 from J, leaving 9 bases between them. The CDR3 sequence: CASSFLPNQPQHF. The CDR3 DNA is TGTGCCAGCAGTTTCCTACCAAATCAGCCCCAGCATTTT.

The chain is built from TRBV24-1 and TRBJ2-3, with TRBD1 identical over 7 bases. The germline gives CDR1 KGHDR, CDR2 SFDVKD. Trimming at V came to 3 bases and at J to 0 bases, leaving 14 bases not matched to a gene. The CDR3 is 19 amino acids. This chain's CDR3 is CATSDNPGQRTSSTDTQYF. The CDR3 nucleotides are TGTGCCACCAGTGATAACCCGGGACAGAGAACCTCTAGCACAGATACGCAGTATTTT.